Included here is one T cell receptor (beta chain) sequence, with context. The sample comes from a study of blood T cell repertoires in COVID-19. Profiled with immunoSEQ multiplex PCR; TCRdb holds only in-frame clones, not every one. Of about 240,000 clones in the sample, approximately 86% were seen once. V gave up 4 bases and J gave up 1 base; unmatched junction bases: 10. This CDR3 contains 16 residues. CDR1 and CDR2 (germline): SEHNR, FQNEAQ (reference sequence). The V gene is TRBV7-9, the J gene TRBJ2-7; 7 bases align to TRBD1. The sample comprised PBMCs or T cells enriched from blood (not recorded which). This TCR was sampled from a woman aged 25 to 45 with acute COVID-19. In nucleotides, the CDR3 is TGTGCCAGCAGCTCCGGTGTTGGGACAGAGTCCTACGAGCAGTACTTC. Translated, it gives CASSSGVGTESYEQYF.